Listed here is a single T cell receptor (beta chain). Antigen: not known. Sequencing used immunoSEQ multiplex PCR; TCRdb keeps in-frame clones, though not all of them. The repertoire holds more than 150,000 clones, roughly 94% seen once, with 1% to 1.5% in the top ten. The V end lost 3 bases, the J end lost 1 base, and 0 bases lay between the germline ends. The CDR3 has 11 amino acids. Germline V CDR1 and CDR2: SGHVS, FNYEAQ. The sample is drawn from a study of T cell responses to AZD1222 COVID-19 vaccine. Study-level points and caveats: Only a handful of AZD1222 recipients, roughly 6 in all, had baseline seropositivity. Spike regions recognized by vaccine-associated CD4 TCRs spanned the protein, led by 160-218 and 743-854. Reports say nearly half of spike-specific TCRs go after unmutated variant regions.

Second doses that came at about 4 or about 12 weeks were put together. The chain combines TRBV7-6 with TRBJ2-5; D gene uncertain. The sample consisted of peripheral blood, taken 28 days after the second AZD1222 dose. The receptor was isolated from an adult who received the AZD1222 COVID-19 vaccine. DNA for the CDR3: TGTGCCAGCAGCTTCCAAGAGACCCAGTACTTC. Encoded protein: CASSFQETQYF.